This paragraph covers one T cell receptor (beta chain) sequence. Its antigen remains unidentified. Each CDR3 protein gets one entry in TCRdb, which reprocessed the 5' RACE reads and gives no DNA. The record lists 300,000 to 450,000 distinct CDR3 sequences, of which the ten most abundant hold 5.2%. This CDR3 has 14 residues. Germline assignment: CDR1 DFQATT and CDR2 SNEGSKA (reference sequence). These data originate in a study of T cells expressing NK-cell markers. Study information: HCMV seropositivity characterized most of the eight sequenced donors, and seronegativity one. Study-wide findings and caveats: HCMV specificity of expanded NKG2C+ T cell clones remained unclear.

The sequenced sample consisted of blood T cells: a sorted CD56 or NKG2C T cell subset, CD4+ or CD8+ T cells, or bulk PBMC T cells (not recorded which). This TCR was sampled from a man aged 18-75 years in good health. The chain links TRBV20-1 to TRBJ2-3; there is no DNA to check the TCRdb D call of TRBD2. The CDR3 protein is CSAKWASPTDTQYF.